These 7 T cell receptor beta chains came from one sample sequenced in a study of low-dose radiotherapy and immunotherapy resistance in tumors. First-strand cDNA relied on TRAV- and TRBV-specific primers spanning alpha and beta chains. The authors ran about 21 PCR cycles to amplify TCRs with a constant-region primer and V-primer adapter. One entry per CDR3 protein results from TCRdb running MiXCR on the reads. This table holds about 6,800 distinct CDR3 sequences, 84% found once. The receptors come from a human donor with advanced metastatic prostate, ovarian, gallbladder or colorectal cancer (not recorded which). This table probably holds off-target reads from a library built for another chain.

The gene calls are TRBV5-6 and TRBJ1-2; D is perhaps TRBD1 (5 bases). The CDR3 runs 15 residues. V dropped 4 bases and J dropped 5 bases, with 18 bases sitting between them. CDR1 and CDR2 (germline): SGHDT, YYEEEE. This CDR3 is CASSGGRAETYGYTF. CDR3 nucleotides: TGTGCCAGCAGCGGGGGTCGGGCAGAGACTTATGGCTACACCTTC.

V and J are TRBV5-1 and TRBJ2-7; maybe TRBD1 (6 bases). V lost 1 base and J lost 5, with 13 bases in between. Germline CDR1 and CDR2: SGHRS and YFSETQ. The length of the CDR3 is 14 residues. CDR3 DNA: TGCGCCAGCAGCTTGAGAGACAGGCGCCACGAGCAGTACTTC. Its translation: CASSLRDRRHEQYF.

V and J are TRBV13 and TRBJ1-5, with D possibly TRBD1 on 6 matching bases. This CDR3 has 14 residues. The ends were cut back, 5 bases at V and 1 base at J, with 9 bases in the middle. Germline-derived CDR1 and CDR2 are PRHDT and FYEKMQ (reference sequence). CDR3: CASSRGASNQPQHF. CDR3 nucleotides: TGTGCCAGCAGCCGGGGGGCAAGCAATCAGCCCCAGCATTTT.

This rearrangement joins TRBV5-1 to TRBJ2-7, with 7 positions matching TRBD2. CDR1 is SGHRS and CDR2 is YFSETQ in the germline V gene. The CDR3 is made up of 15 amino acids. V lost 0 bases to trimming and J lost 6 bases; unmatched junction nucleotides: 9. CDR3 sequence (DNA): TGCGCCAGCAGCTTGGTCTCAGGGAGGGAGGTCGAGCAGTACTTC. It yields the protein CASSLVSGREVEQYF.

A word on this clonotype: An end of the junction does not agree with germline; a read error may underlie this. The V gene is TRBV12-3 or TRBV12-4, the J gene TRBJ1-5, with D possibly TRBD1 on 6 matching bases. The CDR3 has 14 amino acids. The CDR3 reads CANSLGGGNQPQHF. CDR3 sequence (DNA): TGTGCCAACAGTTTAGGAGGGGGTAATCAGCCCCAGCATTTT.

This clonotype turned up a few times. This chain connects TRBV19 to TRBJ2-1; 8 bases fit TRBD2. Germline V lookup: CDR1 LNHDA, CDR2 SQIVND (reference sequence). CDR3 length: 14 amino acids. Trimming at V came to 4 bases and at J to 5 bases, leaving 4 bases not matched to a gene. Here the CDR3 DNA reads TGTGCCAGTAGTAGCGGGGGGAACCACAATGAGCAGTTCTTC. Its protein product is CASSSGGNHNEQFF. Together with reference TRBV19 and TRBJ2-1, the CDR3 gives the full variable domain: DGGITQSPKYLFRKEGQNVTLSCEQNLNHDAMYWYRQDPGQGLRLIYYSQIVNDFQKGDIAEGYSVSREKKESFPLTVTSAQKNPTAFYLCASSSGGNHNEQFFGPGTRLTVL.

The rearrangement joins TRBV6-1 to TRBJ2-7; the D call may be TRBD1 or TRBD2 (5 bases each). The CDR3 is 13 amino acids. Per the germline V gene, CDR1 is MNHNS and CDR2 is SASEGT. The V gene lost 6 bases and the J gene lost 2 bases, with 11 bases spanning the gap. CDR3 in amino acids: CASSPGPAYEQYF. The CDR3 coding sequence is TGTGCCAGCAGCCCGGGACCCGCCTACGAGCAGTACTTC.